Listed below are T cell receptor beta chains from one sample, sequenced in a study of T cells in Graves' hyperthyroidism and ophthalmopathy. Each CDR3 protein gets one entry after TCRdb re-called the multiplex PCR reads with MiXCR. The sample lists some 250,000 distinct CDR3 sequences; 13% to 15% were seen once. Sequenced sample: blood. The receptor source for this set is a woman aged 50 to 60 with Graves' hyperthyroidism that later progressed to Graves' ophthalmopathy. The CDR3 runs from the conserved cysteine through the conserved F or W. D genes are given only for firm matches. For some rows the clone size is stated as once, few or many, or as a class when expanded; others skip it.

V gene	clone size	D gene	J gene	CDR3 protein	CDR3 DNA
TRBV6-1	many	NA	TRBJ1-1	CASSYSPRATNTEAFF	TGTGCCAGCAGTTACAGTCCCCGGGCAACGAACACTGAAGCTTTCTTT
TRBV3-1	many	TRBD2	TRBJ2-2	CASSQEIAGNNTGELFF	TGTGCCAGCAGCCAAGAAATAGCGGGGAATAACACCGGGGAGCTGTTTTTT
TRBV13	many	NA	TRBJ1-2	CASSLGLTGIDYGYTF	TGTGCCAGCAGCTTAGGCCTAACAGGGATTGACTATGGCTACACCTTC
TRBV11-2	NA	TRBD2	TRBJ2-1	CASSLTGTSGNAPREQFF	TGTGCCAGCAGTCTTACCGGGACTAGCGGGAATGCCCCCAGGGAGCAGTTCTTC
TRBV18	many	NA	TRBJ1-3	CASSPTGPTGNTIYF	TGTGCCAGCTCACCGACAGGTCCGACTGGAAACACCATATATTTT
TRBV28	NA	TRBD1	TRBJ2-5	CASSSQDRGLETQYF	TGTGCCAGCAGTTCACAGGACAGGGGGCTAGAGACCCAGTACTTC
TRBV5-1	NA	NA	TRBJ2-2	CASSVSGWGTGELFF	TGTGCCAGCAGCGTAAGCGGGTGGGGCACCGGGGAGCTGTTTTTT
TRBV24-1	many	NA	TRBJ1-1	CATKNTEAFF	TGTGCCACCAAGAACACTGAAGCTTTCTTT
TRBV15	many	NA	TRBJ1-2	CATSRDRTDYGYTF	TGTGCCACCAGCAGAGATAGGACAGACTATGGCTACACCTTC
TRBV19	few	NA	TRBJ1-5	CASSAGLQRQHF	TGTGCCAGTAGTGCGGGCCTTCAGAGGCAGCATTTT
TRBV20-1	many	NA	TRBJ2-7	CSARRQGGYEQYF	TGCAGTGCTAGACGCCAGGGGGGATACGAGCAGTACTTC
TRBV7-9	many	TRBD1	TRBJ2-1	CASRGQGAHYEQFF	TGTGCCAGCAGGGGACAGGGGGCTCATTATGAGCAGTTCTTC
TRBV18	many	NA	TRBJ2-1	CASSPGSPGIYNEQFF	TGTGCCAGCTCACCAGGGTCCCCGGGGATCTACAATGAGCAGTTCTTC
TRBV2	many	TRBD2	TRBJ2-7	CASSEGWGLAGHEQYF	TGTGCCAGCAGTGAGGGTTGGGGACTAGCGGGACACGAGCAGTACTTC
TRBV20-1	few	TRBD2	TRBJ2-5	CSARDSGASGGGLETQYF	TGCAGTGCTAGAGATTCAGGGGCTAGCGGGGGGGGGCTCGAGACCCAGTACTTC
TRBV15	many	NA	TRBJ2-7	CATSRAPVGRYEQYF	TGTGCCACCAGCAGAGCCCCCGTCGGGCGCTACGAGCAGTACTTC
TRBV25-1	many	NA	TRBJ1-1	CASNSRTALYTEAFF	TGTGCCAGCAACTCCAGGACAGCCCTCTACACTGAAGCTTTCTTT
TRBV18	many	NA	TRBJ2-3	CASSPRERAVLSDTQYF	TGTGCCAGCTCACCACGAGAGAGGGCCGTATTATCAGATACGCAGTATTTT